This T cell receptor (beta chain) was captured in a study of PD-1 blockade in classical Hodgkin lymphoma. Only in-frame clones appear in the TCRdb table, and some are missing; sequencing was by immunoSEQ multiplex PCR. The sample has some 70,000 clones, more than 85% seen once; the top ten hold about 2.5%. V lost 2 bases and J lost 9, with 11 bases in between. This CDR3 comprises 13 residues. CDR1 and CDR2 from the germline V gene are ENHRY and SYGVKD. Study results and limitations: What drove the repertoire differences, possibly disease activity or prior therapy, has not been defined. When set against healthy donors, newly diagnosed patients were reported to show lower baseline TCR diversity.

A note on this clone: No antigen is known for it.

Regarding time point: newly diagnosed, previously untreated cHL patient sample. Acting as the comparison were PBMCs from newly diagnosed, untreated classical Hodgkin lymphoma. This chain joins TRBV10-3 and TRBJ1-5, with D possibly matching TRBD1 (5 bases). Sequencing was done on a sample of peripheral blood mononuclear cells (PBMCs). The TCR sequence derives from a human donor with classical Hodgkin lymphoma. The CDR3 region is CAISEQPGVPQHF. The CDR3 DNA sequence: TGTGCCATCAGTGAGCAGCCGGGGGTGCCCCAGCATTTT.